The 32 T cell receptor beta chains below all came from one sample that was sequenced in a study of regulatory T cells in long-lasting Graves disease. Stated time point: newly diagnosed GD, antithyroid drugs for less than 3 months. Extracted RNA from PBMCs served as the source of the TCR library. Arm-PCR of CDR3 regions and iRepertoire HTBI primers were used to build TCR beta libraries. TCRdb reprocessed the multiplex PCR reads with MiXCR, giving one entry per CDR3 protein. The data show 420,000 or so distinct CDR3 sequences, around 15% seen once. These data were also reused for a study on T cells in Graves' hyperthyroidism and ophthalmopathy.

The source material was peripheral blood mononuclear cells (PBMCs), sampled at new diagnosis, from a patient treated with antithyroid drugs. The receptors stem from a woman younger than 30 with Graves disease.

This clonotype was seen repeatedly, ten times or more. The rearrangement links TRBV11-1 to TRBJ2-1, with 11 nucleotides matching TRBD2. CDR1 is SGHAT and CDR2 is FQDESV in the germline V gene (reference sequence). J gave up 5 bases and V 5 bases, and 14 bases lay outside the gene matches. CDR3 length: 18 residues. CDR3 sequence: CASSRGSGRALGDNEQFF. The DNA of the CDR3 is TGTGCCAGCAGCCGTGGTAGCGGGAGGGCCCTCGGGGACAATGAGCAGTTCTTC.

The chain carries TRBV29-1 and TRBJ2-1, with TRBD2 matching over 15 bases. The germline gives CDR1 SQVTM, CDR2 ANQGSEA. CDR3 length equals 15 residues. V dropped 4 bases and J dropped 6; count of bases not matched to a gene: 4. CDR3 sequence reads: CSVVGLAGGGNEQFF. The CDR3 bases are TGCAGCGTTGTCGGACTAGCGGGAGGGGGCAATGAGCAGTTCTTC.

Many counts were recorded for this clonotype. The chain carries TRBV3-1 and TRBJ1-5, with a tentative D call TRBD1 (5 bases). Germline values: CDR1 LGHDT, CDR2 YNNKEL (reference sequence). CDR3 size: 14 residues. The germline V and J ends were trimmed by 6 bases and 4 bases, with 13 bases remaining between them. The CDR3 loop is CASSLRQGNQPQHF. Here the CDR3 DNA reads TGTGCCAGCAGTTTAAGGCAGGGTAATCAGCCCCAGCATTTT. Based on the CDR3 plus reference TRBV3-1 and TRBJ1-5, the full variable domain is DTAVSQTPKYLVTQMGNDKSIKCEQNLGHDTMYWYKQDSKKFLKIMFSYNNKELIINETVPNRFSPKSPDKAHLNLHINSLELGDSAVYFCASSLRQGNQPQHFGDGTRLSIL.

As concerns this clonotype: The CDR3 does not close with the conserved phenylalanine or tryptophan, likely indicating a read error. V is TRBV25-1 and J is TRBJ2-7; 13 bases line up with TRBD2. V dropped 5 bases and J dropped 3; count of bases not matched to a gene: 7. This CDR3 spans 16 amino acids. The germline gives CDR1 MGHDK, CDR2 SYGVNS. DNA of the CDR3: TGTGCCAGCAGTAACGAGGGGACTAGCGGGAACTACGAGCAGTACCTC. Amino acids: CASSNEGTSGNYEQYL.

Remarks on this clonotype: The CDR3 carries no conserved terminal phenylalanine or tryptophan, so it likely arises from a read error. The genes are TRBV11-2 and TRBJ2-3, with unresolved D. The CDR3 loop spans 14 amino acids. Germline CDR1 reads SGHAT; CDR2 reads FQNNGV. The CDR3 sequence is CASSFWSPADRQYV. The CDR3 region has the DNA TGTGCCAGCAGCTTCTGGAGCCCAGCAGATAGGCAGTATGTT.

The chain employs TRBV6-1 and TRBJ2-1; D possibly corresponds to TRBD2 (5 bases). Germline assignment: CDR1 MNHNS and CDR2 SASEGT. The CDR3 totals 15 residues. V dropped 5 bases and J dropped 2 bases, with 13 bases sitting between them. The CDR3 loop is CASSPLSSTYNEQFF. CDR3 DNA: TGTGCCAGCAGTCCTCTCTCTAGCACCTACAATGAGCAGTTCTTC.

The CDR3 loop is CSASNGFGYNEQFF. The CDR3 nucleotides are TGCAGTGCTAGTAACGGGTTCGGCTACAATGAGCAGTTCTTC. The gene calls are TRBV20-1 and TRBJ2-1; D call uncertain. From germline, CDR1 is DFQATT and CDR2 SNEGSKA (reference sequence). CDR3 length: 14 residues. Trimming took 3 bases from V and 3 from J, leaving 12 bases between them.

This clonotype appeared many times. This chain links TRBV2 with TRBJ2-3, with 14 bases that match TRBD2. CDR1 SNHLY and CDR2 FYNNEI come from the germline V gene. This CDR3 has 16 residues. Unmatched junction bases numbered 8, after V lost 6 bases and J lost 6 bases. The CDR3 DNA sequence: TGTGCCAGCAGCGCGGGGACTAGCGGGAGTTTTGATACGCAGTATTTT. The encoded protein is CASSAGTSGSFDTQYF.

About this clonotype itself: A clone one base away is much larger, so this may be a read error. The rearrangement links TRBV28 to TRBJ2-7; D possibly uses TRBD1 or TRBD2 (5 bases each). With 7 bases removed from V and 5 bases from J, the gap between germline ends came to 24 bases. The germline CDR1 and CDR2 sequences are MDHEN and SYDVKM. The CDR3 sequence is 16 residues long. The CDR3 nucleotides are TGTGCCAGCAACAGCCAAACGTCCGGGGCCGCGAACGAGCAGTACTTC. This translates into CASNSQTSGAANEQYF.

This clonotype was counted at least ten times. The chain recombines TRBV18 with TRBJ1-1, with unresolved D. V was cut by 1 base and J by 0 bases, with 9 bases left in between. Germline V gene lookup returns CDR1 KGHSH and CDR2 LQKENI. This CDR3 spans 15 amino acids. The CDR3 nucleotides read TGTGCCAGCTCACCACTCGAGGCGGTGAACACTGAAGCTTTCTTT. It codes for CASSPLEAVNTEAFF. Supplemented by reference TRBV18 and TRBJ1-1, the full variable domain reads NAGVMQNPRHLVRRRGQEARLRCSPMKGHSHVYWYRQLPEEGLKFMVYLQKENIIDESGMPKERFSAEFPKEGPSILRIQQVVRGDSAAYFCASSPLEAVNTEAFFGQGTRLTVV.

This clonotype was picked up a small number of times. The chain has TRBV5-1 and TRBJ1-1, with D perhaps TRBD1 (6 bases). Germline V CDR1 and CDR2: SGHRS, YFSETQ. This CDR3 has 14 amino acids. Trimming took 0 bases from V and 4 from J, leaving 10 bases between them. The CDR3 DNA follows: TGCGCCAGCAGCTTGGCTACAGGGAGCACTGAAGCTTTCTTT. It encodes CASSLATGSTEAFF.

This clonotype appeared many times. The chain carries TRBV28 and TRBJ2-3; 7 bases line up with TRBD1. The ends lost 5 bases at V and 9 bases at J; junction bases unmatched: 11. This CDR3 is built from 14 residues. The germline V gene has CDR1 MDHEN and CDR2 SYDVKM. The DNA for the CDR3 is TGTGCCAGCAGTGAGGGGGCGGGCCTCAGGACGCAGTATTTT. Its protein product is CASSEGAGLRTQYF.

The rearrangement uses TRBV12-3 or TRBV12-4 and TRBJ2-7, with D perhaps matching TRBD2 (6 bases). This CDR3 region has 17 residues. V was cut by 7 bases and J by 0 bases, with 22 bases left in between. The CDR3 DNA follows: TGTGCCAGCACCCCGACTGGCGGGGTCGTTACCTCCTACGAGCAGTACTTC. It specifies CASTPTGGVVTSYEQYF.

The chain uses TRBV19 and TRBJ2-7; tentative D call: TRBD1 (5 bases). Trimming cost V 5 bases and J 5 bases, with 7 bases left between them. The CDR3 extends over 11 amino acids. Germline CDR1 is LNHDA and CDR2 is SQIVND (reference sequence). The CDR3 is CASSARDEQYF. In DNA form, the CDR3 reads TGTGCCAGTAGTGCCAGGGACGAGCAGTACTTC.

The sample holds a few counts of this clonotype. No conserved phenylalanine or tryptophan ends this CDR3, so it is likely a read error. This CDR3 reads CAISEQQGGYTL. CDR3 bases: TGTGCCATCAGTGAGCAACAGGGTGGCTACACCCTC. The chain is built from TRBV10-3 and TRBJ1-2; the D gene is possibly TRBD1 (6 bases). Germline CDR1 ENHRY, CDR2 SYGVKD. There are 12 residues in the CDR3. The V and J ends lost 2 bases and 7 bases respectively, with 8 bases between them.

This clonotype was seen repeatedly, ten times or more. The rearrangement links TRBV28 to TRBJ2-7; D may be TRBD1 (5 bases). CDR3 length: 16 residues. Trimming stripped 4 bases from V and 2 bases from J, with 18 bases between. Germline CDR1 and CDR2: MDHEN and SYDVKM. CDR3 sequence: CASSSHLGQPAYEQYF. The DNA for the CDR3 is TGTGCCAGCAGTTCCCATTTGGGGCAGCCCGCCTACGAGCAGTACTTC. Together with reference TRBV28 and TRBJ2-7, the CDR3 gives the full variable domain: DVKVTQSSRYLVKRTGEKVFLECVQDMDHENMFWYRQDPGLGLRLIYFSYDVKMKEKGDIPEGYSVSREKKERFSLILESASTNQTSMYLCASSSHLGQPAYEQYFGPGTRLTVT.

At least ten counts were recorded for this clonotype. The chain is built from TRBV10-2 and TRBJ1-1; D is unresolved. The CDR3 covers 14 residues. Trimming cost V 7 bases and J 2 bases, with 14 bases left between them. CDR1 and CDR2 (germline): WSHSY, SAAADI. The CDR3 DNA reads as TGCGCCAGCAATCTGGGGTTGGGTAACACTGAAGCTTTCTTT. Protein sequence: CASNLGLGNTEAFF.

V and J are TRBV5-1 and TRBJ2-6; D is ambiguous. The V gene's germline CDR1 is SGHRS and CDR2 YFSETQ. V lost 0 bases and J lost 0, with 7 bases in between. The CDR3 totals 16 residues. The CDR3 region is CASSLALSSGANVLTF. In DNA, the CDR3 is TGCGCCAGCAGCTTGGCCTTGAGCTCTGGGGCCAACGTCCTGACTTTC.

In its sample, this clonotype was seen many times. The chain links TRBV28 to TRBJ2-7, with 9 bases fitting TRBD1. Germline trimming cut 6 bases from V and 6 bases from J; bases unmatched to any gene: 6. Germline-derived CDR1 and CDR2 are MDHEN and SYDVKM. The CDR3 is made up of 13 amino acids. The CDR3 DNA reads TGTGCCAGCAGGCACAGGGGGCAGAGCGAGCAGTACTTC. Protein product: CASRHRGQSEQYF.

This clonotype has just a few counts. This rearrangement joins TRBV19 to TRBJ2-7, with TRBD2 as a possible D gene (5 bases). Trimming cost V 3 bases and J 2 bases, with 8 bases left between them. The germline CDR1 and CDR2 sequences are LNHDA and SQIVND (reference sequence). The CDR3 runs to 13 residues. DNA for the CDR3: TGTGCCAGTAGTATCTTCGGGACCTACGAGCAGTACTTC. Its translation: CASSIFGTYEQYF.

This clonotype was detected ten times or more. The rearrangement uses TRBV28 and TRBJ1-2; TRBD1 matches 9 bases. This CDR3 region has 15 residues. The junction had 9 bases not matched to a gene; V was cut back by 2 bases and J by 8 bases. Looked up from germline, CDR1 is MDHEN and CDR2 is SYDVKM. CDR3 loop: CASSLIGQGMGGYTF. In DNA, the CDR3 is TGTGCCAGCAGTTTAATCGGACAGGGGATGGGAGGCTACACCTTC.

Worth noting for this clonotype: A clone one base away is much larger, so this may be a read error. The chain uses TRBV12-3 or TRBV12-4 and TRBJ2-1; a possible D gene is TRBD2 (6 bases). The CDR3 extends over 17 amino acids. CDR3 DNA sequence: TGTGCCAGCAGCACCCCTTATGGGGGAGGAGGCTACAATGAGCAGTCCTTC. As protein: CASSTPYGGGGYNEQSF.

The rearrangement uses TRBV19 and TRBJ1-1; no definite D call. Trimming left V 5 bases short and J 0 bases short, with 10 bases between. The CDR3 contains 14 residues. The germline CDR1 and CDR2 sequences are LNHDA and SQIVND (reference sequence). This CDR3 reads CASSFPGMNTEAFF. The CDR3 DNA reads TGTGCCAGTAGTTTTCCGGGCATGAACACTGAAGCTTTCTTT.

This clonotype was detected ten times or more. V is TRBV30 and J is TRBJ1-1; D might be TRBD1 (5 bases). Germline V gene sequence: CDR1 GTSNPN, CDR2 SVGIG (reference sequence). The CDR3 is 16 residues long. V gave up 2 bases and J gave up 1 base, with 17 bases separating them. The CDR3 loop is CAWSTQEDTQNTEAFF. The CDR3 bases are TGTGCCTGGAGTACCCAGGAGGACACCCAGAACACTGAAGCTTTCTTT.

This clonotype appeared many times. The chain couples TRBV2 to TRBJ2-3; 9 bases match TRBD1. Germline loops: CDR1 SNHLY, CDR2 FYNNEI. The V segment lost 5 bases and the J segment 3 bases; nucleotides outside the gene matches: 6. There are 15 residues in the CDR3. CDR3 amino acids: CASSTLGQGTDTQYF. The CDR3 coding sequence is TGTGCCAGCAGTACGCTGGGACAGGGAACAGATACGCAGTATTTT. Based on the CDR3 plus reference TRBV2 and TRBJ2-3, the full variable domain is EPEVTQTPSHQVTQMGQEVILRCVPISNHLYFYWYRQILGQKVEFLVSFYNNEISEKSEIFDDQFSVERPDGSNFTLKIRSTKLEDSAMYFCASSTLGQGTDTQYFGPGTRLTVL.

This clonotype was detected ten times or more. The chain carries TRBV3-1 and TRBJ1-1, with unresolved D. CDR1 is LGHDT, CDR2 YNNKEL, per germline (reference sequence). Trimming left V 4 bases short and J 0 bases short, with 9 bases between. The length of the CDR3 is 14 residues. The CDR3 nucleotides read TGTGCCAGCAGCCCCAATCCCATGAACACTGAAGCTTTCTTT. It translates to CASSPNPMNTEAFF.

This clonotype was counted ten times or more. The chain has TRBV28 and TRBJ2-2, with TRBD1 identical over 7 bases. V was pared by 5 bases and J by 4 bases, with 7 bases of the junction left unmatched. The germline V gene encodes CDR1 MDHEN and CDR2 SYDVKM. The CDR3 runs to 15 residues. The CDR3 is CASSQDRAGTGELFF. The CDR3 bases are TGTGCCAGCAGTCAAGACAGGGCGGGCACCGGGGAGCTGTTTTTT.

At least ten counts were recorded for this clonotype. The J gene is TRBJ2-7, the V gene TRBV28; TRBD1 might be the D (5 bases). Germline V gene lookup returns CDR1 MDHEN and CDR2 SYDVKM. The CDR3 loop spans 21 amino acids. V was clipped by 2 bases and J by 3 bases, with 32 bases between them. Here the CDR3 DNA reads TGTGCCAGCAGTTTACTTGGGGCCCTGGTGTTGTCTGACGGTCGCCTCTACGAGCAGTACTTC. It is translated as CASSLLGALVLSDGRLYEQYF.

This clonotype was recorded at least ten times. V gene TRBV7-9 combines with J gene TRBJ2-5; unclear D gene. Trimming took 5 bases from V and 3 from J, leaving 7 bases between them. Germline assignment: CDR1 SEHNR and CDR2 FQNEAQ (reference sequence). The CDR3 spans 12 residues. The CDR3 spells CASSAIKETQYF. The DNA for the CDR3 is TGTGCCAGCAGCGCAATCAAAGAGACCCAGTACTTC.

This clonotype was picked up many times. The genes are TRBV5-1 and TRBJ2-3; D ambiguous. V lost 0 bases to trimming and J lost 7 bases, with 3 bases between them. From germline, CDR1 is SGHRS and CDR2 YFSETQ. The CDR3 covers 11 residues. The CDR3 spells CASSLENTQYF. The CDR3 bases are TGCGCCAGCAGCTTGGAAAATACGCAGTATTTT.

Worth noting for this clonotype: Given a much more abundant clone one base away, this may be a read error. The chain joins TRBV6-1 to TRBJ1-5; TRBD1 agrees at 9 bases. The V gene's germline CDR1 is MNHNS and CDR2 SASEGT. This CDR3 contains 14 residues. With V trimmed by 8 bases and J by 2 bases, 4 bases remained unmatched. The CDR3 bases are TGTGCCAGCGACCGGGACAGGGGCAATCAGCCCCAGCATTTT. Its translation is CASDRDRGNQPQHF.

This clonotype was seen only a few times. The chain links TRBV28 to TRBJ2-7, with D unclear. V lost 4 bases to trimming and J lost 5 bases, with 6 bases between them. Germline loops: CDR1 MDHEN, CDR2 SYDVKM. The CDR3 loop spans 11 amino acids. Here the CDR3 DNA reads TGTGCCAGCAGTTACCGCGACGAGCAGTACTTC. This encodes CASSYRDEQYF.